This T cell receptor (beta chain) was identified during a study of blood T cell repertoires in COVID-19. Overall study: Material from acute and convalescent COVID-19 was sourced from the United States, Italy and Spain.

Per the original data handling: Reference gene primer amplification in the assay estimated nucleated cell counts. Repertoires were generated with immunoSEQ multiplex PCR, while TCRdb's copy carries only in-frame clones and drops some. That table is the source of V, J and clone size, and D and trimming were worked out from the DNA. The sample includes approximately 500,000 clones, roughly 91% of them seen just once. The V and J ends lost 7 bases and 4 bases respectively, with 13 bases between them. The V gene's germline CDR1 is MDHEN and CDR2 SYDVKM. The CDR3 is made up of 13 amino acids. Sequencing was done on a sample of peripheral blood. This TCR was sampled from a woman between 45 and 60 years old with COVID-19, enrolled during active disease. This chain joins TRBV28 and TRBJ1-2, with TRBD1 as a possible D gene (5 bases). DNA for the CDR3: TGTGCCAGCACCGTGGGGACTTCCTATGGCTACACCTTC. Its translation: CASTVGTSYGYTF.